Each of the 14 T cell receptor beta chains below was sequenced from the same sample in a study of blood T cells in healthy people across ages (dated by TCRdb to the mid-2010s). Libraries came from 5' RACE. The listed sequencing device is Illumina HiSeq 2500. The second PCR ran for about 7 to 11 cycles and used a J-beta primer mix along with a sample-barcoded 5' primer. In TCRdb, the public reads were trimmed at Q25 with fastp and aligned with MiXCR, with productive beta chains retained. Records with the same CDR3 protein are collapsed into one entry carrying the most frequent genes and DNA. The sample table lists 700,000 to 1,000,000 distinct CDR3 sequences, around 45% of them with a count of one. The ten largest clones represent nearly 20% of the sample. Sequencing was performed on blood. The receptors derive from a man in his sixties in good health.

This clonotype was seen at least ten times. The chain links TRBV4-3 to TRBJ2-1; 7 bases agree with TRBD1. This CDR3 region has 13 residues. The germline V gene encodes CDR1 LGHNA and CDR2 YSLEER. V shed 0 bases and J 12 bases; nucleotides not matched to a gene: 5. The CDR3 sequence is CASSQDFNRGQFF. The CDR3 bases are TGCGCCAGCAGCCAAGACTTTAACAGGGGGCAGTTCTTC.

This clonotype was recorded at least ten times. The rearrangement uses TRBV4-1 and TRBJ2-1; D possibly matches TRBD1 or TRBD2 (5 bases each). The V and J ends lost 4 bases and 12 bases respectively, with 25 bases between them. This CDR3 is built from 16 residues. Per germline, CDR1 MGHRA and CDR2 YSYEKL. The CDR3 region has the DNA TGCGCCAGCAGCCCTCTTGGGGGTGTTAATGATGGGTCGCAGTTCTTC. It codes for CASSPLGGVNDGSQFF.

This clonotype was detected only once. One end of the junction does not line up with germline, which may come from a read error. The rearrangement links TRBV5-6 to TRBJ2-3; D is perhaps TRBD2 (6 bases). The CDR3 is made up of 14 amino acids. The germline V gene has CDR1 SGHDT and CDR2 YYEEEE. In nucleotides, the CDR3 is TGTGCCAACAGCGGCGGGATGAAGGCAGATACGCAGTATTTT. It codes for CANSGGMKADTQYF.

The genes are TRBV5-1 and TRBJ2-5, with 9 bases that match TRBD1. The ends lost 2 bases at V and 1 base at J; junction bases unmatched: 9. Germline-derived CDR1 and CDR2 are SGHRS and YFSETQ. The CDR3 consists of 17 residues. CDR3 DNA sequence: TGCGCCAGCAGCTTCAACCCTCGGGACAGGGTCCAAGAGACCCAGTACTTC. This sequence encodes CASSFNPRDRVQETQYF.

The chain has TRBV29-1 and TRBJ2-5; TRBD1 agrees at 12 bases. The CDR3 is 18 amino acids. Germline CDR1 and CDR2: SQVTM and ANQGSEA. The trim removed 6 bases at V and 5 bases at J, leaving 19 bases unmatched. The CDR3 DNA reads TGCAGCGTGCCCGGGACAGGGGGCTCTAGCGGGGGTACGGAGACCCAGTACTTC. It codes for CSVPGTGGSSGGTETQYF.

This sequence joins TRBV6-1 and TRBJ2-7, with D possibly TRBD1 on 7 matching bases. The CDR3 length is 18 residues. Per germline, CDR1 MNHNS and CDR2 SASEGT. Trimming shortened V by 6 bases and J by 0 bases, and 24 bases separated the two germline ends. CDR3 amino acids: CASRGAGIQGGVSYEQYF. The CDR3 bases are TGTGCCAGCAGGGGCGCCGGAATTCAGGGGGGAGTCTCCTACGAGCAGTACTTC.

V usage is TRBV25-1 and J usage is TRBJ1-1; a possible D gene is TRBD1 (5 bases). This CDR3 comprises 15 residues. Germline CDR1 MGHDK, CDR2 SYGVNS. Trimming left V 3 bases short and J 6 bases short, with 17 bases between. CDR3 sequence reads: CASSDPRGSGSEAFF. In nucleotides, the CDR3 is TGTGCCAGCAGTGACCCCCGGGGGTCAGGATCTGAAGCTTTCTTT.

The rearrangement joins TRBV7-2 to TRBJ2-3; 11 nucleotides line up with TRBD2. The ends lost 5 bases at V and 0 bases at J; junction bases unmatched: 10. This CDR3 is built from 18 residues. Per the germline V gene, CDR1 is SGHTA and CDR2 is FQGNSA. The CDR3 DNA reads TGTGCCAGCAGCCACCCGCTAGCGGGGGGTCCGAGCACAGATACGCAGTATTTT. Translated, it gives CASSHPLAGGPSTDTQYF.

The chain joins TRBV5-5 to TRBJ1-6; D is possibly TRBD1 (6 bases). The V and J ends lost 2 bases and 6 bases respectively, with 12 bases between them. The CDR3 runs to 15 residues. Germline V gene data show CDR1 as SGHKS and CDR2 as YYEKEE (reference sequence). Written as DNA, the CDR3 is TGTGCCAGCAGCTTAACAGGGAGCCCTAATTCACCCCTCCACTTT. Amino acid sequence: CASSLTGSPNSPLHF. The full variable domain, with the rest looked up from reference TRBV5-5 and TRBJ1-6, is DAGVTQSPTHLIKTRGQQVTLRCSPISGHKSVSWYQQVLGQGPQFIFQYYEKEERGRGNFPDRFSARQFPNYSSELNVNALLLGDSALYLCASSLTGSPNSPLHFGNGTRLTVT.

As to this clonotype: This clone may be a read error of a much larger clone one base away. The rearrangement joins TRBV6-1 to TRBJ2-5, with D tentatively TRBD1 or TRBD2 (5 bases each). The CDR3 length is 12 residues. Trimming removed 6 bases from V and 5 bases from J, with 10 bases in between. Per germline, CDR1 MNHNS and CDR2 SASEGT. CDR3 amino acids: CASSWGKETQYF. CDR3 DNA: TGTGCCAGCAGCTGGGGGAAGGAGACCCAGTACTTC.

The rearrangement uses TRBV4-3 and TRBJ2-1, with D possibly being TRBD1 (6 bases). The CDR3 loop spans 17 amino acids. Trimming shortened V by 3 bases and J by 0 bases, and 15 bases separated the two germline ends. Germline V gene sequence: CDR1 LGHNA, CDR2 YSLEER. The chain's CDR3 is CASSQVWDIGSYNEQFF. CDR3 nucleotide sequence: TGCGCCAGCAGCCAGGTCTGGGACATTGGCTCCTACAATGAGCAGTTCTTC.

V and J are TRBV28 and TRBJ2-7; no definite D call. V was clipped by 5 bases and J by 3 bases, with 17 bases between them. The CDR3 extends over 15 amino acids. In germline, CDR1 is MDHEN, CDR2 SYDVKM. The CDR3 DNA follows: TGTGCCAGCAGTCAAGTAAAGACACTGCACTACGAGCAGTACTTC. Its protein product is CASSQVKTLHYEQYF.

This clonotype was counted a few times. The J gene is TRBJ1-2, the V gene TRBV7-2; possibly TRBD1 for D (6 bases). Germline V gene sequence: CDR1 SGHTA, CDR2 FQGNSA. This CDR3 has 14 amino acids. V gave up 1 base and J gave up 8 bases, with 14 bases separating them. In DNA, the CDR3 is TGTGCCAGCAGCTTAGGCACAGGGTGGGAGGGCTACACCTTC. Protein sequence: CASSLGTGWEGYTF.

The chain carries TRBV9 and TRBJ2-3, with 9 bases matching TRBD2. The J segment lost 4 bases and the V segment lost 4 bases, leaving 4 bases of the junction unmatched. This CDR3 is built from 14 residues. Germline V gives CDR1 SGDLS, CDR2 YYNGEE. CDR3 in DNA: TGTGCCAGCAGCCCAAGGACTAGCGCAGATACGCAGTATTTT. It is translated as CASSPRTSADTQYF.